This T cell receptor (beta chain) came from a study of a mutant IDH1 vaccine in newly diagnosed glioma. Overall study context: The start of vaccination came 4-6 weeks after radiotherapy alone, or with temozolomide cycles. The treated group averaged about 41 years old and was about 60% male, about 38% female. Earlier therapy was either radiotherapy, temozolomide, or both, and most got both.

Clones were read by immunoSEQ multiplex PCR, and TCRdb kept only the in-frame ones, dropping some. The table includes around 50,000 clones, around 84% detected once. Notes on this clone: The antigen remains undetermined.

Noted time point: week 35, safety follow-up. The content of each vaccine dose was 300 ug of mutant IDH1 20-mer peptide, and topical imiquimod accompanied it. Trimming stripped 7 bases from V and 4 bases from J, with 8 bases between. Looked up from germline, CDR1 is SQVTM and CDR2 is ANQGSEA. This CDR3 spans 11 amino acids. The receptor comes from a woman under 30 with glioma. Sample: PBMCs, taken from a glioma patient whose treatment included an IDH1 peptide vaccine. The chain recombines TRBV29-1 with TRBJ2-1; possibly TRBD2 for D (6 bases). The CDR3 bases are TGCAGCGCCGGGACTTACAATGAGCAGTTCTTC. Amino acids: CSAGTYNEQFF.